This T cell receptor beta chain emerged from a study of cytomegalovirus exposure and HLA in healthy donors. Study at large: Some 85 million unique TCRs from HLA-typed donors were held in an early data release. The study's findings and limits: Earlier results showed most TCR beta V segments being productive about 87% or about 30% of the time.

Germline V CDR1 and CDR2: LNHDA, SQIVND (reference sequence). This CDR3 has 17 amino acids. In the PCR, 60 Vbeta and 13 Jbeta primers were used. TCRdb keeps only in-frame clones here, not all; method: immunoSEQ multiplex PCR. The table includes over 70,000 clones, under 80% detected once. Note on this clone: Its antigen is unidentified. At one of its ends the junction is not consistent with the germline gene, which may arise from a read error.

The TCR sequence derives from a young man in good health and CMV-seropositive. Material for sequencing was PBMCs. The chain recombines TRBV19 with TRBJ1-5; perhaps TRBD1 as D (5 bases). Here the CDR3 reads CASCIAGFGASNQPQHF. The CDR3 DNA sequence: TGTGCCAGTTGTATAGCAGGGTTCGGAGCGAGCAATCAGCCCCAGCATTTT.